Listed below are T cell receptor beta chains from one sample, sequenced in a study of CD8 T cells in ankylosing spondylitis. MiXCR was run by TCRdb on the 5' RACE reads, yielding one entry per CDR3 protein. Among fewer than 250,000 distinct CDR3 sequences, about 17% were seen once, and the ten largest hold roughly 42%. The sequencing sample was made of blood, either unsorted or a sorted T cell fraction (not recorded which). Receptor source: a male donor with ankylosing spondylitis. Each CDR3 is given with its conserved first and last residue. A D gene is named only where the DNA matches it firmly. Rows give clone size only sometimes, using once, few, many, or a class for an expanded clone.

V gene,D gene,J gene,clone size,CDR3 DNA,CDR3 protein
TRBV27,NA,TRBJ1-1,few,TGTGCCAGCAGTTTTGTACCGAACACTGAAGCTTTCTTT,CASSFVPNTEAFF
TRBV24-1,TRBD1,TRBJ2-2,few,TGTGCCACCAGTGATCCGGACAGGGACGGGGACACCGGGGAGCTGTTTTTT,CATSDPDRDGDTGELFF
TRBV2,NA,TRBJ1-2,NA,TGTGCCAGCAGTACCGGGACAAAGGGTTGGGCAAACTATGGCTACACCTTC,CASSTGTKGWANYGYTF
TRBV6-1,NA,TRBJ2-1,NA,TGTGCCAGCAGCACGGGACAATACAATGAGCAGTTCTTC,CASSTGQYNEQFF
TRBV2,TRBD2,TRBJ2-5,few,TGTGCCAGCAGTGAAAGGATAGCGGGGGGGCCGAGGGAGACCCAGTACTTC,CASSERIAGGPRETQYF
TRBV6-1,TRBD2,TRBJ2-3,NA,TGTGCCAGCATAGCGGGAGGAGGATGGGCAGATACGCAGTATTTT,CASIAGGGWADTQYF
TRBV7-9,NA,TRBJ2-7,few,TGTGCCAGCAGCTTAGAACTTCACGAGCAGTACTTC,CASSLELHEQYF
TRBV4-1,NA,TRBJ1-3,NA,TGCGCCAGCAGCCAAGGGGGTAGGACCTCTGGAAACACCATATATTTT,CASSQGGRTSGNTIYF
TRBV2,NA,TRBJ1-5,NA,TGTGCCAGCAGGGGGCAAGGAAACAATCAGCCCCAGCATTTT,CASRGQGNNQPQHF
TRBV20-1,NA,TRBJ2-7,many,TGCAGTGCTAGAGCTTGGGAAACCTACGAGCAGTACTTC,CSARAWETYEQYF
TRBV29-1,NA,TRBJ1-1,NA,TGCAGCGTTGAAGATCGGGACTTGCTGAACACTGAAGCTTTCTTT,CSVEDRDLLNTEAFF
TRBV5-1,NA,TRBJ1-6,NA,TGCGCCAGCAGCCTCGGCTGGGATGGTAATTCACCCCTCCACTTT,CASSLGWDGNSPLHF
TRBV5-1,NA,TRBJ2-7,NA,TGCGCCAGCAGCTTGGCACAGATCTACGAGCAGTACTTC,CASSLAQIYEQYF
TRBV7-9,NA,TRBJ1-6,few,TGTGCCAGCAGCCCCTCTTACTGGGGCTCCTATAATTCACCCCTCCACTTT,CASSPSYWGSYNSPLHF
TRBV12-3/TRBV12-4,NA,TRBJ2-7,few,TGTGCCAGCAGTCCCGACTTGGGGCCCTACGAGCAGTACTTC,CASSPDLGPYEQYF
TRBV6-1,NA,TRBJ2-7,few,TGTGCCAGCAGAAGACTAGGGGGCTTCTACGAGCAGTACTTC,CASRRLGGFYEQYF
TRBV7-9,NA,TRBJ2-3,few,TGTGCCAGCAGCTCGGACGTCGTCACAGATACGCAGTATTTT,CASSSDVVTDTQYF
TRBV6-5,NA,TRBJ1-1,NA,TGTGCCAGCAGTTACGCCCCGGACCTGGGGACTGAAGCTTTCTTT,CASSYAPDLGTEAFF
TRBV29-1,NA,TRBJ2-1,NA,TGCAGCGTTGAATTGGTAAGGATTCTGAGTGCGAGCGACAATGAGCAGTTCTTC,CSVELVRILSASDNEQFF
TRBV2,TRBD2,TRBJ2-2,few,TGTGCCAGCAGTGGAATAGCGGGAGCGAACACCGGGGAGCTGTTTTTT,CASSGIAGANTGELFF
TRBV4-3,NA,TRBJ2-7,few,TGCGCCAGCAGCCAAGACCCTACACTAGCCTACGAGCAGTACTTC,CASSQDPTLAYEQYF
TRBV5-1,NA,TRBJ2-7,NA,TGCGCCAGCAGCTTTATTGGAGCCTACGAGCAGTACTTC,CASSFIGAYEQYF
TRBV7-9,NA,TRBJ2-5,few,TGTGCCAGCAGCCTATCGGACGGAAAAGAGACCCAGTACTTC,CASSLSDGKETQYF
TRBV27,NA,TRBJ1-1,NA,TGTGCCAGCAGTTTACTCCAGGACACTGAAGCTTTCTTT,CASSLLQDTEAFF
TRBV7-3,TRBD2,TRBJ2-3,once,TGTGCCAGCAGCTTTGGCGGGGGAGGGGATACGCAGTATTTT,CASSFGGGGDTQYF
TRBV19,NA,TRBJ1-4,NA,TGTGCCAGTAGCCACAGGGCAACTAATGAAAAACTGTTTTTT,CASSHRATNEKLFF
TRBV6-2/TRBV6-3,TRBD1,TRBJ2-3,few,TGTGCCCCCCCTGCGGGGACAGGGAACACAGATACGCAGTATTTT,CAPPAGTGNTDTQYF
TRBV20-1,NA,TRBJ1-3,few,TGCAGTGCTAGGACTAGACAGGACCTAGCTGGAAACACCATATATTTT,CSARTRQDLAGNTIYF
TRBV27,NA,TRBJ2-5,NA,TGTGCCAGCAGTTTATCGACAGGACAAGAGACCCAGTACTTC,CASSLSTGQETQYF
TRBV9,TRBD1,TRBJ2-7,NA,TGTGCCAGCAGCGTAGAAGGGGGCTGGTACGAGCAGTACTTC,CASSVEGGWYEQYF
TRBV4-3,NA,TRBJ1-5,NA,TGCGCCAGCAGCCATCTCCGGGGCTCTAATCAGCCCCAGCATTTT,CASSHLRGSNQPQHF
TRBV6-2/TRBV6-3,TRBD2,TRBJ2-3,NA,TGTGCCAGCAGTCCCATTCTAGCGGAGGACACAGATACGCAGTATTTT,CASSPILAEDTDTQYF
TRBV15,NA,TRBJ1-3,few,TGTGCCACCAGCAGCGGGGAGTCCTCTGGAAACACCATATATTTT,CATSSGESSGNTIYF
TRBV21-1,NA,TRBJ1-5,NA,TGTGCCAGCAGCAAAGTACCGACAGGGGGCTCGTGTCAGCCCCAGCATTTT,CASSKVPTGGSCQPQHF
TRBV12-3/TRBV12-4,NA,TRBJ1-2,few,TGTGCCAGCAGTTTGATGAGGGACTATGGCTACACCTTC,CASSLMRDYGYTF
TRBV12-3/TRBV12-4,NA,TRBJ2-7,many,TGTGCCAGCAGTACCGAGTCCCTATACGAGCAGTACTTC,CASSTESLYEQYF
TRBV12-3/TRBV12-4,TRBD2,TRBJ2-3,few,TGTGCCAGCAGCCCGCCGGGACTAGCGACGTTGGATACGCAGTATTTT,CASSPPGLATLDTQYF
TRBV6-1,TRBD2,TRBJ2-7,NA,TGTGCCAGCAGTGAACTAGCGGGAGGGACCTACGAGCAGTACTTC,CASSELAGGTYEQYF
TRBV5-5,NA,TRBJ1-1,few,TGTGCCAGCAGCCCGGCAGCAGCCCCTGAAGCTTTCTTT,CASSPAAAPEAFF
TRBV28,NA,TRBJ2-7,NA,TGTGCCAGCAGTTTAGGGTTCGGTGGGGATTTCTACGAGCAGTACTTC,CASSLGFGGDFYEQYF
TRBV7-3,NA,TRBJ2-2,few,TGTGCCAGCAGCTCTGGTCACACTCAACTTGGCGGGGAGCTGTTTTTT,CASSSGHTQLGGELFF
TRBV6-2/TRBV6-3,NA,TRBJ1-5,few,TGTGCCAGCAGTTATGCTACAGATCTTAGCAATCAGCCCCAGCATTTT,CASSYATDLSNQPQHF
TRBV4-2,TRBD2,TRBJ2-1,few,TGTGCCAGCAGCCAAGATCCCCTCACGGGAGCGGGAGGGGGCAATGAGCAGTTCTTC,CASSQDPLTGAGGGNEQFF
TRBV7-3,TRBD1,TRBJ2-1,few,TGTGCCAGCAGCATGACAGGGGCCAATGAGCAGTTCTTC,CASSMTGANEQFF
TRBV12-3/TRBV12-4,NA,TRBJ2-1,NA,TGTGCCAGCAAGGGTAACAATGAGCAGTTCTTC,CASKGNNEQFF